This TCR beta chain comes out of a study of breast tumors, draining lymph nodes, adjacent tissues. Regarding the study as a whole: Tumor and nontumor repertoires were significantly more similar in luminal-like than in basal-like breast cancer. Tumor TCR diversity was below lymph nodes but above nontumor tissue. Most tumor T cells seemingly derive from lymph node, then expand in tumor.

This clonotype was detected ten times or more. The antigen is unknown. The CDR3 covers 12 residues. The junction had 9 bases not matched to a gene; V was cut back by 6 bases and J by 12 bases. CDR1 and CDR2 from the germline V gene are MNHEY and SMNVEV (reference sequence). TCRdb recomputed calls from the multiplex PCR reads with MiXCR, one row per CDR3 protein. The sample lists about 9,600 distinct CDR3 sequences, 40% to 50% occurring once. The specimen sequenced was tumor-adjacent breast tissue. The clonotype comes from a female donor with breast cancer. Some clones in this sample may be carry-over from other donors' samples. The chain has TRBV27 and TRBJ2-3; 7 bases line up with TRBD2. The CDR3 spells CASSRLAEVQYF. In DNA form, the CDR3 reads TGTGCCAGCAGCCGGCTAGCGGAGGTACAGTATTTT.